The T cell receptor beta chain under discussion was sequenced for a study of shared clonotypes between healthy human individuals. In the study's own analysis: Junction-only immunoSEQ data arrived without quality scores, meaning filtering differed. Profiling relied on immunoSEQ multiplex PCR, and the TCRdb table lists in-frame clones only, not all of them. V, J and clone size reflect that table, while D and trimming were determined from the DNA. In the table there are under 700,000 clones, 85% to 95% of which are singletons. In the naive CD8 group, cells lacked CD45RO and were positively selected for CCR7, so terminally differentiated effector memory CD45RA+ cells were left out. CDR3 size: 13 residues. Germline V lookup: CDR1 SGHAT, CDR2 FQNNGV. Deletions cut 6 bases from V and 3 bases from J, with 12 bases between.

The J gene is TRBJ2-7, the V gene TRBV11-2, with a weak D call TRBD1 (7 bases). Sequences were obtained from naive CD8+ T cells sorted from blood. The clonotype comes from a woman aged 25 to 39 in good health. CDR3 coding DNA: TGTGCCAGCAGTCTCAGGGGGGACTACGAGCAGTACTTC. Protein sequence: CASSLRGDYEQYF. The whole variable domain, remainder taken from reference TRBV11-2 and TRBJ2-7, is EAGVAQSPRYKIIEKRQSVAFWCNPISGHATLYWYQQILGQGPKLLIQFQNNGVVDDSQLPKDRFSAERLKGVDSTLKIQPAKLEDSAVYLCASSLRGDYEQYFGPGTRLTVT.